Given below is one T cell receptor (beta chain) in context. This sample stems from a study of shared clonotypes between healthy human individuals. Each subset's genomic DNA was split evenly across several immunoSEQ plates. Measured with immunoSEQ multiplex PCR; TCRdb has only the in-frame clones, and not every one. The data hold around 2.5 million clones, with over 85% observed a single time. V shed 5 bases and J 3 bases; nucleotides not matched to a gene: 9. Germline V gene sequence: CDR1 SGHTA, CDR2 FQGNSA. The CDR3 is made up of 15 amino acids. Sequencing was performed on naive CD4+ T cells from PBMCs. Indicated subset: CD45RA+ positively selected. This sequence joins TRBV7-2 and TRBJ2-7, with 8 bases identical to TRBD1. This TCR came from a man between 18 and 35 years old in good health. Some clones in this sample may be carry-over from other donors' samples. CDR3 in DNA: TGTGCCAGCAGCCGCCAAGCAGGGGGCCTCTACGAGCAGTACTTC. The encoded protein is CASSRQAGGLYEQYF. Looking up the rest from reference TRBV7-2 and TRBJ2-7 gives the full variable domain: GAGVSQSPSNKVTEKGKDVELRCDPISGHTALYWYRQSLGQGLEFLIYFQGNSAPDKSGLPSDRFSAERTGGSVSTLTIQRTQQEDSAVYLCASSRQAGGLYEQYFGPGTRLTVT.